This T cell receptor (beta chain) is from a study of T cells in localized non-small cell lung cancer. Findings of the study overall: Median detection of top 100 tumor clones in adjacent lung was around 60 clones. Uninvolved neighboring lung showed the greatest T cell clonality, exceeding tumor.

Germline-derived CDR1 and CDR2 are SGHRS and YFSETQ. The CDR3 spans 12 residues. The V end lost 5 bases, the J end lost 7 bases, and 10 bases lay between the germline ends. The table came from immunoSEQ multiplex PCR; TCRdb's copy has only in-frame clones and leaves some out. Of tens of thousands of clones listed, more than 75% are singletons. Notes on this clone: What it recognizes is unknown.

This chain connects TRBV5-1 to TRBJ2-1, with D possibly matching TRBD2 (7 bases). This sequence originates from a woman aged 35 to 70 with stage I squamous cell lung carcinoma. Sequencing was performed on peripheral blood, taken before any cancer treatment. The chain's CDR3 is CASRGGGNEQFF. The CDR3 DNA follows: TGCGCCAGCAGAGGGGGAGGGAATGAGCAGTTCTTC.